This is a list of T cell receptor beta chains from one sample in a study of blood T cells in healthy people across ages. TCRdb analysed the 5' RACE reads with MiXCR anew, one entry per CDR3 protein. This table holds hundreds of thousands of distinct CDR3 sequences, 32% found once. Sample: blood. The receptors stem from a woman older than 75 in good health. Both conserved end residues are part of each CDR3. Some rows have no size entry. The others give once, few or many, or a class for an expanded clone.

cdr3_aa	clone_size	j_call	v_call
CASSKTERNQPQHF	many	TRBJ1-5	TRBV7-8
CSARTDRVYGYTF	few	TRBJ1-2	TRBV20-1
CASSLEGRANQPQHF	many	TRBJ1-5	TRBV5-1
CASSQDRLYNEQFF	few	TRBJ2-1	TRBV4-3
CASSRLSSETQYF	-	TRBJ2-5	TRBV12-3/TRBV12-4
CASTIAGAETQYF	few	-	TRBV3-1
CASSKLGAESPLHF	many	TRBJ1-6	TRBV6-5
CASSPPQTRTRRYEQYF	-	TRBJ2-7	TRBV6-2/TRBV6-3
CASSPETGFYEQYF	few	-	TRBV28
CSVAIGGRPREQFF	many	TRBJ2-1	TRBV20-1
CSAPRTGRNYGYTF	-	TRBJ1-2	TRBV20-1
CASSQEWGNAVNTIYF	few	TRBJ1-3	TRBV4-3
CASSPDSYEQYF	many	TRBJ2-7	TRBV18
CSATPPGQSTDTQYF	many	TRBJ2-3	TRBV20-1
CASSYGHGEQYF	many	TRBJ2-7	TRBV7-9
CASSGGGGDQPQHF	many	TRBJ1-5	TRBV28
CSSTSGGLVDEQFF	many	TRBJ2-1	TRBV20-1
CSAKSTGLRSYRYEQYF	many	TRBJ2-7	TRBV20-1
CASREAGKPYNEQYF	-	TRBJ2-7	TRBV6-1
CAWSGGTGGAAETQYF	few	TRBJ2-5	TRBV30
CASSYVGGATQYF	many	TRBJ2-5	TRBV6-2/TRBV6-3
CASSRNDINYGYTF	many	TRBJ1-2	TRBV5-1
CASTSSTGYNEQFF	few	TRBJ2-1	TRBV27
CATRDSRLQETQYF	many	TRBJ2-5	TRBV24-1
CASSSLGTGRDEQFF	many	TRBJ2-1	TRBV13
CASSLGGPLGYTF	many	TRBJ1-2	TRBV7-2
CASSLGAGYYEQYF	-	TRBJ2-7	TRBV7-2
CASSLDGGGWETQYF	few	TRBJ2-5	TRBV7-2
CASSSNLLTSGEETQYF	many	TRBJ2-5	TRBV5-1
CASSLGQGADTQYF	many	TRBJ2-3	TRBV2
CASSYGGSADTQYF	many	TRBJ2-3	TRBV6-2/TRBV6-3
CASSSTISYNEQFF	-	TRBJ2-1	TRBV5-6
CAWSPLDSRATEAFF	many	TRBJ1-1	TRBV30
CASSKDRGLGYTF	-	TRBJ1-2	TRBV12-3/TRBV12-4
CASSPGGGGHYNEQFF	many	TRBJ2-1	TRBV7-2
CASSLSGTANEKLFF	-	TRBJ1-4	TRBV5-5
CASSVGGQLKETQYF	many	TRBJ2-5	TRBV9
CSAKVVASAGTQYF	many	TRBJ2-5	TRBV20-1
CASRGIEQYF	many	TRBJ2-7	TRBV2
CTSSSGHSMNTEAFF	-	TRBJ1-1	TRBV5-4
CSVERDSPYEQYF	-	-	TRBV29-1
CASSPQTSGGLVTQYF	many	TRBJ2-5	TRBV28
CASSSRGFGELFF	-	TRBJ2-2	TRBV7-8
CASSFPGQKLFF	-	TRBJ1-4	TRBV7-9
CASNDQATYEQYF	many	TRBJ2-7	TRBV6-6
CASSQDPTGIKYF	many	TRBJ2-7	TRBV4-1
CACSATGNGSPPHF	-	TRBJ1-6	TRBV9
CASSHLGNTEAFF	few	TRBJ1-1	TRBV14
CASSLGRTTYEQYF	few	TRBJ2-7	TRBV5-1
CASSNPRGRGDTEAFF	few	TRBJ1-1	TRBV3-1
CASSEAGGGANQYF	many	TRBJ2-5	TRBV6-1
CASSLTPSGGRTDTQYF	few	TRBJ2-3	TRBV5-1
CASGPSGRSYEQYF	many	TRBJ2-7	TRBV5-1
CASSPPGAVNTEAFF	few	TRBJ1-1	TRBV18